Listed here are 13 T cell receptor beta chains from one sample, sequenced in a study of cytomegalovirus exposure and HLA in healthy donors. Primers: 60 Vbeta forward and 13 Jbeta reverse. Libraries were prepared by immunoSEQ multiplex PCR; TCRdb keeps only in-frame clonotypes and omits some of them. The table has tens of thousands of clones, 80% seen once. Sequencing was carried out using PBMCs. The receptors shown here come from a male donor in good health and CMV-seronegative.

This sequence joins TRBV13 and TRBJ2-1; 8 positions match TRBD1. The CDR3 is 17 amino acids. V gave up 5 bases and J gave up 0 bases; unmatched junction bases: 9. Germline CDR1 PRHDT, CDR2 FYEKMQ (reference sequence). The DNA for the CDR3 is TGTGCCAGCAGCGACAGGACAGGGCAGAGCTCCTACAATGAGCAGTTCTTC. Its protein is CASSDRTGQSSYNEQFF.

This clone has a handful of counts. The V and J genes are TRBV7-3 and TRBJ2-1; 8 bases align to TRBD1. The junction had 5 bases not matched to a gene; V was cut back by 0 bases and J by 1 base. Germline CDR1 and CDR2: SGHTA and FQGTGA. The CDR3 spans 17 residues. CDR3 bases: TGTGCCAGCAGCTTAACACCCGGGACAGGATCCTACAATGAGCAGTTCTTC. As protein: CASSLTPGTGSYNEQFF. The whole variable domain, remainder taken from reference TRBV7-3 and TRBJ2-1, is GAGVSQTPSNKVTEKGKYVELRCDPISGHTALYWYRQSLGQGPEFLIYFQGTGAADDSGLPNDRFFAVRPEGSVSTLKIQRTERGDSAVYLCASSLTPGTGSYNEQFFGPGTRLTVL.

The chain recombines TRBV9 with TRBJ1-1; TRBD1 is a possible D gene (6 bases). The CDR3 covers 14 residues. CDR1 SGDLS and CDR2 YYNGEE come from the germline V gene. The V end was cut by 3 bases, the J end by 2 bases, with 11 bases between. CDR3 region: CASSADRKNTEAFF. CDR3 in DNA: TGTGCCAGCAGCGCCGACAGGAAAAACACTGAAGCTTTCTTT.

This chain connects TRBV29-1 to TRBJ1-2; no clear D gene. This CDR3 has 12 amino acids. Germline CDR1 SQVTM, CDR2 ANQGSEA. The ends were cut back, 6 bases at V and 3 bases at J, with 11 bases in the middle. The CDR3 coding sequence is TGCAGCGTCCTCCCAGGCGACTATGGCTACACCTTC. Its protein product is CSVLPGDYGYTF.

The chain employs TRBV5-1 and TRBJ2-3, with TRBD2 matching over 9 bases. Per germline, CDR1 SGHRS and CDR2 YFSETQ. The CDR3 is 16 residues long. V gave up 0 bases and J gave up 2 bases; unmatched junction bases: 4. The CDR3 sequence: CASSLVAGAYTDTQYF. The CDR3 DNA sequence: TGCGCCAGCAGCTTGGTAGCGGGGGCCTACACAGATACGCAGTATTTT.

The V and J genes are TRBV19 and TRBJ1-5; TRBD1 matches 9 bases. The CDR3 sequence is 16 residues long. The trim removed 4 bases at V and 3 bases at J, leaving 7 bases unmatched. The germline V gene encodes CDR1 LNHDA and CDR2 SQIVND (reference sequence). DNA for the CDR3: TGTGCCAGTAGTAGCTCCGGGACAGGGCTCAATCAGCCCCAGCATTTT. Translation: CASSSSGTGLNQPQHF.

CDR3 coding DNA: TGTGCCAGCAGCTTAACTAGCGGGAGTAACTACGAGCAGTACTTC. Its translation: CASSLTSGSNYEQYF. This rearrangement joins TRBV7-3 to TRBJ2-7; TRBD2 aligns across 9 bases. V trimming: 0 bases; J trimming: 3 bases; junction bases outside the gene matches: 3. The CDR3 has 15 amino acids. Germline CDR1 and CDR2: SGHTA and FQGTGA.

The chain is built from TRBV2 and TRBJ2-7; 8 bases are shared with TRBD2. Per the germline V gene, CDR1 is SNHLY and CDR2 is FYNNEI. V trimming: 2 bases; J trimming: 7 bases; junction bases outside the gene matches: 7. The CDR3 runs to 14 residues. The CDR3 DNA sequence: TGTGCCAGCAGTGAACAGCGGGAGTCGAGGGAGCAGTACTTC. Amino acid sequence: CASSEQRESREQYF.

CDR3 region: CASSLRQGWGTDTQYF. The CDR3 DNA reads as TGTGCCAGCAGCTTAAGACAGGGGTGGGGCACAGATACGCAGTATTTT. This chain connects TRBV5-6 to TRBJ2-3, with 8 nucleotides matching TRBD1. V dropped 2 bases and J dropped 1; count of bases not matched to a gene: 6. The CDR3 loop spans 16 amino acids. CDR1 is SGHDT and CDR2 is YYEEEE in the germline V gene.

This clone was detected only a few times. The rearrangement joins TRBV10-3 to TRBJ2-3; D might be TRBD2 (6 bases). Per the germline V gene, CDR1 is ENHRY and CDR2 is SYGVKD. The CDR3 is 16 residues long. V gave up 3 bases and J gave up 2 bases, with 15 bases separating them. The DNA of the CDR3 is TGTGCCATCAGTGATCCCGGACTGGGACTCACAGATACGCAGTATTTT. Translation gives CAISDPGLGLTDTQYF.

The chain employs TRBV5-1 and TRBJ2-6; 10 positions match TRBD1. Trimming at V came to 3 bases and at J to 0 bases, leaving 0 bases not matched to a gene. The CDR3 loop spans 16 amino acids. Germline values: CDR1 SGHRS, CDR2 YFSETQ. For the CDR3, the DNA is TGCGCCAGCAGCTGGACAGGGGGCTCTGGGGCCAACGTCCTGACTTTC. It specifies CASSWTGGSGANVLTF. Using reference TRBV5-1 and TRBJ2-6 for the parts outside the CDR3, the full variable domain is KAGVTQTPRYLIKTRGQQVTLSCSPISGHRSVSWYQQTPGQGLQFLFEYFSETQRNKGNFPGRFSGRQFSNSRSEMNVSTLELGDSALYLCASSWTGGSGANVLTFGAGSRLTVL.

In DNA, the CDR3 is TGTGCCAGCAGTTACTCTGGGGGGCCCAGCGGGGATGAGCAGTTCTTC. Translated, it gives CASSYSGGPSGDEQFF. V usage is TRBV6-5 and J usage is TRBJ2-1; D is perhaps TRBD2 (7 bases). Germline lookup yields CDR1 MNHEY and CDR2 SVGAGI. This CDR3 comprises 16 residues. V shed 0 bases and J shed 8 bases, with 17 bases lying between them.

This sequence joins TRBV6-1 and TRBJ1-5; D may be TRBD1 (5 bases). This CDR3 is 16 amino acids long. V lost 2 bases and J lost 2, with 13 bases in between. Germline V gene lookup returns CDR1 MNHNS and CDR2 SASEGT. Written as DNA, the CDR3 is TGTGCCAGCAGTGAATTGGGGGGGGTGGGCAATCAGCCCCAGCATTTT. Translating gives CASSELGGVGNQPQHF.